The present TCR beta chain was sequenced within a study of naive and memory T cell subsets. The beta constant-region primer was an equimolar mix of two oligonucleotides covering TRBC1 and TRBC2. Nested alpha and beta constant-region primers with the SP2 primer drove four PCR rounds on ligated cDNA. TCRdb processed the UMI-ligation and nested PCR reads anew with MiXCR; each CDR3 protein has one entry. The sample includes roughly 80,000 distinct CDR3 sequences, 9% of them seen just once. The CDR3 sequence is 12 residues long. Germline CDR1 reads DFQATT; CDR2 reads SNEGSKA (reference sequence). V shed 7 bases and J shed 3 bases, with 10 bases lying between them.

The clonotype originates from a human donor in good health. The chain has TRBV20-1 and TRBJ2-1; tentative D call: TRBD2 (5 bases). Source material: naive CD8+ T cells from blood. Here the CDR3 reads CSVPGDYNEQFF. CDR3 sequence (DNA): TGCAGTGTCCCCGGGGACTACAATGAGCAGTTCTTC.